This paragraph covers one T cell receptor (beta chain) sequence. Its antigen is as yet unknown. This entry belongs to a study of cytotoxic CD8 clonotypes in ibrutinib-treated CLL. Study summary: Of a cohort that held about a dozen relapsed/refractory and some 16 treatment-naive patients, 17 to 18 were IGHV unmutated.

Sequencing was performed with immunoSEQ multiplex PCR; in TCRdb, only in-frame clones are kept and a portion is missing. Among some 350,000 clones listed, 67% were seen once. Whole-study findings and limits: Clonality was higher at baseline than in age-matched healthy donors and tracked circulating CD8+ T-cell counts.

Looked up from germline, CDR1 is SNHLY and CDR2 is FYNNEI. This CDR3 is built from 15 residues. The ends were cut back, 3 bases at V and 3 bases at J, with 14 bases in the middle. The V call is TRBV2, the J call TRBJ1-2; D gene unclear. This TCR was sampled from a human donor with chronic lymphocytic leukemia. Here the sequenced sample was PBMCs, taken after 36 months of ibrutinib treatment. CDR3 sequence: CASSDSADNYYGYTF. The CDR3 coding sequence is TGTGCCAGCAGTGACTCGGCAGACAACTACTATGGCTACACCTTC.